The 17 T cell receptor beta chains below all came from one sample that was sequenced in a study of cytomegalovirus exposure and HLA in healthy donors. This PCR relied on a set of 60 Vbeta primers and 13 Jbeta primers. Clones were read by immunoSEQ multiplex PCR, and TCRdb kept only the in-frame ones, dropping some. The sample lists fewer than 250,000 clones, over 70% seen once, with less than 4% in the top ten. What was sequenced was PBMCs. All receptors come from a woman in her thirties in good health and CMV-seropositive.

The chain links TRBV6-5 to TRBJ2-7; no definite D call. From germline, CDR1 is MNHEY and CDR2 SVGAGI. This CDR3 is 13 amino acids long. The ends were cut back, 9 bases at V and 6 bases at J, with 18 bases in the middle. The CDR3 DNA reads TGTGCCAGTAAGAAATTGTTCGCAGTCGAGCAGTACTTC. Its translation: CASKKLFAVEQYF.

This chain connects TRBV5-1 to TRBJ1-1; D remains unclear. CDR3 length: 13 residues. V was trimmed by 2 bases and J by 6 bases, leaving 11 bases between them. Germline assignment: CDR1 SGHRS and CDR2 YFSETQ. The CDR3 spells CASSFRSTAEAFF. Here the CDR3 DNA reads TGCGCCAGCAGCTTTCGGAGTACTGCTGAAGCTTTCTTT.

The chain couples TRBV25-1 to TRBJ2-3, with TRBD2 identical over 8 bases. CDR1 is MGHDK and CDR2 is SYGVNS in the germline V gene. This CDR3 spans 13 amino acids. V trimming: 8 bases; J trimming: 6 bases; junction bases outside the gene matches: 7. CDR3 residues: CASRRGGGDTQYF. The CDR3 nucleotides are TGTGCCAGCCGCCGGGGGGGAGGGGATACGCAGTATTTT.

This sequence joins TRBV7-6 and TRBJ1-2, with a tentative D call TRBD1 (6 bases). Germline CDR1 is SGHVS and CDR2 is FNYEAQ. The CDR3 is made up of 14 amino acids. Trimming removed 3 bases from V and 4 bases from J, with 12 bases in between. CDR3 in DNA: TGTGCCAGCAGCTTCGGGACAACCGGCTATGGCTACACCTTC. As protein: CASSFGTTGYGYTF.

The genes are TRBV6-5 and TRBJ2-7, with TRBD2 matching 9 bases. Germline CDR1 MNHEY, CDR2 SVGAGI. This CDR3 contains 15 residues. Germline trimming cut 5 bases from V and 3 bases from J; bases unmatched to any gene: 8. The CDR3 region is CASSPSGLANYEQYF. CDR3 nucleotide sequence: TGTGCCAGCAGTCCTTCGGGACTAGCCAACTACGAGCAGTACTTC.

V gene TRBV2 combines with J gene TRBJ2-4; TRBD2 might be the D (5 bases). Germline CDR1 reads SNHLY; CDR2 reads FYNNEI. The CDR3 has 16 residues. Trimming pared 7 bases from V and 3 bases from J, leaving 19 bases between. Here the CDR3 DNA reads TGTGCCAGCATCGAAGGCACTAGGCGTGACAAAAACATTCAGTACTTC. Protein product: CASIEGTRRDKNIQYF.

V and J are TRBV5-1 and TRBJ2-1, with TRBD2 matching 10 bases. The junction had 10 bases not matched to a gene; V was cut back by 1 base and J by 0 bases. This CDR3 comprises 19 residues. CDR1 SGHRS and CDR2 YFSETQ come from the germline V gene. CDR3 bases: TGCGCCAGCAGCTTGCCGTCTAGCGGGAGTCTACCCTCCTACAATGAGCAGTTCTTC. Its translation: CASSLPSSGSLPSYNEQFF.

The J gene is TRBJ1-5, the V gene TRBV10-3; 10 bases are shared with TRBD1. This CDR3 is 14 amino acids long. CDR1 is ENHRY and CDR2 is SYGVKD in the germline V gene. Unmatched junction bases numbered 2, after V lost 4 bases and J lost 5 bases. For the CDR3, the DNA is TGTGCCATCAGTGGAGGACAGGGGGATCAGCCCCAGCATTTT. Encoded protein: CAISGGQGDQPQHF.

This chain joins TRBV7-2 and TRBJ2-2; TRBD1 might be the D (5 bases). The CDR3 covers 18 residues. The germline V gene encodes CDR1 SGHTA and CDR2 FQGNSA. Trimming removed 1 base from V and 5 bases from J, with 20 bases in between. CDR3 amino acids: CASSLEIGQGRRTGELFF. Written as DNA, the CDR3 is TGTGCCAGCAGCTTAGAAATCGGGCAGGGAAGGCGGACCGGGGAGCTGTTTTTT.

This chain connects TRBV5-1 to TRBJ2-4, with 7 bases identical to TRBD2. The J segment lost 1 base and the V segment lost 0 bases, leaving 4 bases of the junction unmatched. Germline V lookup: CDR1 SGHRS, CDR2 YFSETQ. This CDR3 has 16 amino acids. The CDR3 sequence: CASSLGGGTAKNIQYF. The DNA of the CDR3 is TGCGCCAGCAGCTTGGGGGGAGGGACGGCCAAAAACATTCAGTACTTC. Full variable domain (rest looked up from reference TRBV5-1 and TRBJ2-4): KAGVTQTPRYLIKTRGQQVTLSCSPISGHRSVSWYQQTPGQGLQFLFEYFSETQRNKGNFPGRFSGRQFSNSRSEMNVSTLELGDSALYLCASSLGGGTAKNIQYFGAGTRLSVL.

The gene calls are TRBV4-1 and TRBJ2-1, with 11 nucleotides matching TRBD2. There are 18 residues in the CDR3. With V trimmed by 0 bases and J by 4 bases, 8 bases remained unmatched. CDR1 is MGHRA and CDR2 is YSYEKL in the germline V gene. The DNA of the CDR3 is TGCGCCAGCAGCCAAGAACAGGGGGTAGCGGGAGGGTACAATGAGCAGTTCTTC. This sequence encodes CASSQEQGVAGGYNEQFF.

The chain combines TRBV7-2 with TRBJ2-3, with 8 bases aligning to TRBD2. The CDR3 loop spans 15 amino acids. The germline CDR1 and CDR2 sequences are SGHTA and FQGNSA. J lost 2 bases, V lost 6 bases, and 7 bases had no gene match. The CDR3 region has the DNA TGTGCCAGCAGGGCTAGCGGGCGAGACACAGATACGCAGTATTTT. It yields the protein CASRASGRDTDTQYF.

In its sample, this clone was seen a few times. The chain combines TRBV6-5 with TRBJ2-3; 8 nucleotides match TRBD1. After removal of 2 bases from V and 2 bases from J, the junction contained 6 bases not matched to a gene. From germline, CDR1 is MNHEY and CDR2 SVGAGI. The CDR3 covers 16 residues. The CDR3 loop is CASSYGDRGTTDTQYF. CDR3 DNA: TGTGCCAGCAGTTACGGCGACAGGGGCACCACAGATACGCAGTATTTT.

This rearrangement joins TRBV28 to TRBJ2-5, with a tentative D call TRBD1 (6 bases). Germline V gene sequence: CDR1 MDHEN, CDR2 SYDVKM. V lost 3 bases and J lost 5, with 16 bases in between. The CDR3 totals 15 residues. CDR3 loop: CASSLGAWGTETQYF. The DNA for the CDR3 is TGTGCCAGCAGTTTGGGGGCCTGGGGTACGGAGACCCAGTACTTC.

This clone was recorded a few times. The rearrangement links TRBV6-5 to TRBJ2-7, with 11 bases that match TRBD1. Germline V gives CDR1 MNHEY, CDR2 SVGAGI. The CDR3 contains 15 residues. J was trimmed by 4 bases and V by 6 bases; bases with no gene match: 8. DNA for the CDR3: TGTGCCAGCAGGGCTAGGACAGGGGGCTTTTACGAGCAGTACTTC. It translates to CASRARTGGFYEQYF.

The rearrangement uses TRBV5-1 and TRBJ2-3, with D perhaps matching TRBD2 (6 bases). Germline V gene sequence: CDR1 SGHRS, CDR2 YFSETQ. V was pared by 7 bases and J by 5 bases, with 17 bases between. The CDR3 is 14 amino acids. The CDR3 is CASGTGTLGDTQYF. The CDR3 bases are TGCGCCAGCGGGACCGGGACTCTTGGAGATACGCAGTATTTT.

The genes are TRBV28 and TRBJ1-5; D not certain. The germline gives CDR1 MDHEN, CDR2 SYDVKM. Trimming took off 3 bases at V and 6 bases at J, with 9 bases between the two ends. The CDR3 extends over 13 amino acids. The CDR3 region has the DNA TGTGCCAGCAGTTTGGAGGGATTTCAGCCCCAGCATTTT. It specifies CASSLEGFQPQHF.